These 27 T cell receptor beta chains originate from one sample sequenced in a study of blood T cell repertoires in COVID-19 (dated by TCRdb to about 2020). The method behind the library was the immunoSEQ multiplex PCR assay. TCRdb limited this immuneACCESS table to in-frame rearrangements with V and J called. A share of clones is missing; checked studies link under half to unresolved V genes, and the rest is unexplained. The sample contains about 60,000 clones, 90% of them found a single time. The ten top clones hold more than 1.2% of the sample. Source material: peripheral blood. Receptors originate from a man aged 55-75 years with acute or convalescent COVID-19.

This clone was picked up a small number of times. The chain recombines TRBV7-6 with TRBJ2-1, with no clear D. Germline CDR1 SGHVS, CDR2 FNYEAQ. The CDR3 has 13 amino acids. V gave up 1 base and J gave up 10 bases, with 11 bases separating them. This chain's CDR3 is CASSLETAREQFF. CDR3 nucleotides: TGTGCCAGCAGCTTAGAAACTGCGAGGGAGCAGTTCTTC.

The genes are TRBV4-3 and TRBJ2-1, with 7 nucleotides matching TRBD2. This CDR3 spans 18 amino acids. V trimming: 0 bases; J trimming: 5 bases; junction bases outside the gene matches: 13. Germline-derived CDR1 and CDR2 are LGHNA and YSLEER. The CDR3 sequence: CASSQDFQTGAGNNEQFF. DNA for the CDR3: TGCGCCAGCAGCCAAGATTTCCAAACGGGAGCGGGGAACAATGAGCAGTTCTTC.

CDR3 coding DNA: TGTGCCAGCAGTGGAAGTCCCGGGACAGGGAGGAACACCGGGGAGCTGTTTTTT. Amino acids: CASSGSPGTGRNTGELFF. The rearrangement joins TRBV2 to TRBJ2-2; 9 bases agree with TRBD1. This CDR3 region has 18 residues. V shed 4 bases, J shed 1 base, and the junction held 10 bases outside the gene matches. CDR1 is SNHLY and CDR2 is FYNNEI in the germline V gene.

V gene TRBV15 combines with J gene TRBJ2-4; D not resolved. The CDR3 sequence is 14 residues long. V lost 8 bases and J 3 bases, leaving 14 bases between the germline ends. CDR1 is LNHNV and CDR2 is YYDKDF in the germline V gene (reference sequence). The CDR3 sequence: CATERGPDKNIQYF. The CDR3 nucleotides read TGTGCCACCGAAAGAGGCCCTGACAAAAACATTCAGTACTTC.

The chain has TRBV15 and TRBJ2-2, with TRBD2 as a possible D gene (6 bases). V dropped 0 bases and J dropped 6 bases, with 14 bases sitting between them. The CDR3 contains 16 residues. Per the germline V gene, CDR1 is LNHNV and CDR2 is YYDKDF (reference sequence). The CDR3 coding sequence is TGTGCCACCAGCAGAGAGCGGTTGGGGGGTTCCGGGGAGCTGTTTTTT. Residues: CATSRERLGGSGELFF.

This sequence joins TRBV10-3 and TRBJ2-2; D not resolved. This CDR3 has 14 amino acids. Looked up from germline, CDR1 is ENHRY and CDR2 is SYGVKD. V lost 2 bases and J lost 2, with 6 bases in between. The CDR3, as DNA: TGTGCCATCAGTGAGGGAGCTAACACCGGGGAGCTGTTTTTT. Protein product: CAISEGANTGELFF.

The rearrangement uses TRBV7-9 and TRBJ1-2, with D perhaps matching TRBD1 (6 bases). V shed 1 base and J shed 7 bases, with 13 bases lying between them. Per germline, CDR1 SEHNR and CDR2 FQNEAQ (reference sequence). This CDR3 region has 14 residues. The DNA for the CDR3 is TGTGCCAGCAGCTTAGAACGGGGGGCAGGTGGCTACACCTTC. Amino acid sequence: CASSLERGAGGYTF. The variable domain in full, with the rest retrieved from reference TRBV7-9 and TRBJ1-2, is DTGVSQNPRHKITKRGQNVTFRCDPISEHNRLYWYRQTLGQGPEFLTYFQNEAQLEKSRLLSDRFSAERPKGSFSTLEIQRTEQGDSAMYLCASSLERGAGGYTFGSGTRLTVV.

The chain has TRBV2 and TRBJ2-1, with 10 positions matching TRBD2. The length of the CDR3 is 17 residues. The V segment lost 2 bases and the J segment 7 bases; nucleotides outside the gene matches: 11. Germline assignment: CDR1 SNHLY and CDR2 FYNNEI. The DNA for the CDR3 is TGTGCCAGCAGTGAAAGGGTAGCGGGAGGCAGGAAGAATGAGCAGTTCTTC. Protein product: CASSERVAGGRKNEQFF.

The chain joins TRBV9 to TRBJ2-3, with 8 positions matching TRBD2. Germline V CDR1 and CDR2: SGDLS, YYNGEE. The ends lost 4 bases at V and 2 bases at J; junction bases unmatched: 12. CDR3 length equals 17 residues. In DNA form, the CDR3 reads TGTGCCAGCAGCCCCCGTGGTGCAGCGGGAGTCACAGATACGCAGTATTTT. Encoded protein: CASSPRGAAGVTDTQYF.

V gene TRBV6-5 combines with J gene TRBJ1-2; possible D gene TRBD1, 5 bases. The CDR3 is 16 residues long. V gave up 2 bases and J gave up 4 bases, with 17 bases separating them. Germline V gene sequence: CDR1 MNHEY, CDR2 SVGAGI. In nucleotides, the CDR3 is TGTGCCAGCAGTTACGGGGGGATGCGGGCTCTCTATGGCTACACCTTC. This codes for CASSYGGMRALYGYTF.

The chain carries TRBV6-5 and TRBJ2-1, with 12 bases identical to TRBD2. The length of the CDR3 is 15 residues. Germline V gives CDR1 MNHEY, CDR2 SVGAGI. J lost 10 bases, V lost 2 bases, and 6 bases had no gene match. This CDR3 reads CASSYQASGRGEQFF. In DNA form, the CDR3 reads TGTGCCAGCAGTTACCAGGCTAGCGGGAGGGGGGAGCAGTTCTTC.

The V call is TRBV2, the J call TRBJ1-1; 7 bases align to TRBD1. Germline loops: CDR1 SNHLY, CDR2 FYNNEI. The CDR3 length is 13 residues. The J segment lost 11 bases and the V segment lost 5 bases, leaving 11 bases of the junction unmatched. CDR3 DNA: TGTGCCAGCAGTAAAGAGGGGGCTGGGTTTGCTTTCTTT. Translating it yields CASSKEGAGFAFF.

The genes are TRBV6-5 and TRBJ2-1; D gene unclear. Germline V CDR1 and CDR2: MNHEY, SVGAGI. The CDR3 has 15 residues. V was clipped by 0 bases and J by 1 base, with 7 bases between them. Here the CDR3 reads CASSYSRISYNEQFF. As DNA, the CDR3 is TGTGCCAGCAGTTACTCGAGGATATCCTACAATGAGCAGTTCTTC.

The rearrangement joins TRBV30 to TRBJ2-7; a weak D match, TRBD2 (6 bases). The germline gives CDR1 GTSNPN, CDR2 SVGIG (reference sequence). The CDR3 sequence is 13 residues long. V lost 4 bases, J lost 6 bases, and 16 bases lay in between. The CDR3 reads CAWTPFRESEQYF. CDR3 DNA: TGTGCCTGGACCCCATTCCGGGAGTCCGAGCAGTACTTC.

The CDR3: CASSTGTGPYEQYF. The CDR3 DNA reads as TGTGCCAGTAGTACCGGGACAGGGCCCTACGAGCAGTACTTC. The chain employs TRBV19 and TRBJ2-7, with 9 bases matching TRBD1. Unmatched junction bases numbered 3, after V lost 4 bases and J lost 2 bases. Germline V gene lookup returns CDR1 LNHDA and CDR2 SQIVND (reference sequence). The CDR3 spans 14 residues.

This clone has only a few counts. The chain recombines TRBV25-1 with TRBJ1-2; D ambiguous. V dropped 7 bases and J dropped 8 bases, with 11 bases sitting between them. This CDR3 region has 11 residues. Germline V gives CDR1 MGHDK, CDR2 SYGVNS. For the CDR3, the DNA is TGTGCCAGCAAGGAGGGTCTCGGCTACACCTTC. This encodes CASKEGLGYTF.

This clone came up once. This chain connects TRBV24-1 to TRBJ2-1; TRBD1 might be the D (7 bases). Trimming cost V 3 bases and J 0 bases, with 17 bases left between them. From germline, CDR1 is KGHDR and CDR2 SFDVKD. The CDR3 sequence is 18 residues long. CDR3 residues: CATSDTKQGTPSYNEQFF. The CDR3 nucleotides read TGTGCCACCAGTGATACCAAACAGGGGACTCCCTCCTACAATGAGCAGTTCTTC.

This chain connects TRBV19 to TRBJ2-5, with D possibly matching TRBD2 (5 bases). Trimming cost V 7 bases and J 2 bases, with 14 bases left between them. The CDR3 contains 14 residues. In germline, CDR1 is LNHDA, CDR2 SQIVND (reference sequence). The CDR3 spells CASTPRGGQETQYF. The CDR3 nucleotides are TGTGCCAGTACCCCCAGAGGAGGACAAGAGACCCAGTACTTC.

V usage is TRBV18 and J usage is TRBJ2-1; TRBD1 matches 7 bases. The CDR3 sequence is 12 residues long. V lost 5 bases to trimming and J lost 8 bases; unmatched junction nucleotides: 3. CDR1 is KGHSH, CDR2 LQKENI, per germline. CDR3 amino acids: CASSDRADEQFF. CDR3 sequence (DNA): TGTGCCAGCTCAGACAGGGCCGATGAGCAGTTCTTC.

The J gene is TRBJ1-6, the V gene TRBV11-2; 7 bases map to TRBD1. From germline, CDR1 is SGHAT and CDR2 FQNNGV. This CDR3 is built from 16 residues. V lost 1 base, J lost 8 bases, and 8 bases stayed unmatched. CDR3: CASSLARGQTYSPLHF. As DNA, the CDR3 is TGTGCCAGCAGCTTAGCCAGGGGACAGACCTATTCACCCCTCCACTTT.

The chain recombines TRBV9 with TRBJ2-7, with D uncertain. The CDR3 sequence is 14 residues long. Between the trimmed V and J ends, which lost 0 bases and 4 bases, there was a span of 11 bases. Germline values: CDR1 SGDLS, CDR2 YYNGEE. The CDR3 coding sequence is TGTGCCAGCAGCGTAGCCCCCACCTATTACGAGCAGTACTTC. Protein: CASSVAPTYYEQYF.

This sequence joins TRBV29-1 and TRBJ1-4; D remains ambiguous. Deletions cut 2 bases from V and 8 bases from J, with 6 bases between. CDR3 length: 11 amino acids. Germline values: CDR1 SQVTM, CDR2 ANQGSEA. CDR3 nucleotide sequence: TGCAGCGTTGAAAGAGGGGAAAAACTGTTTTTT. Translation gives CSVERGEKLFF.

This clone is medium-sized (0.01 to 0.1%). The gene calls are TRBV18 and TRBJ1-1, with D tentatively TRBD1 (6 bases). The CDR3 contains 15 residues. CDR1 and CDR2 from the germline V gene are KGHSH and LQKENI. With 2 bases removed from V and 4 bases from J, the gap between germline ends came to 14 bases. This CDR3 is CASSPSGTMGTEAFF. The CDR3 DNA reads as TGTGCCAGCTCACCAAGTGGGACAATGGGCACTGAAGCTTTCTTT.

The V call is TRBV19, the J call TRBJ1-1; no reliable D call. Germline V gives CDR1 LNHDA, CDR2 SQIVND (reference sequence). This CDR3 is 14 amino acids long. V gave up 3 bases and J gave up 1 base, with 9 bases separating them. The CDR3 is CASSISHKNTEAFF. The CDR3 region has the DNA TGTGCCAGTAGTATCTCTCACAAGAACACTGAAGCTTTCTTT. The full variable domain, with the rest looked up from reference TRBV19 and TRBJ1-1, is DGGITQSPKYLFRKEGQNVTLSCEQNLNHDAMYWYRQDPGQGLRLIYYSQIVNDFQKGDIAEGYSVSREKKESFPLTVTSAQKNPTAFYLCASSISHKNTEAFFGQGTRLTVV.

The chain couples TRBV5-8 to TRBJ2-7; 8 bases map to TRBD1. The CDR3 runs 13 residues. Losses at the gene ends were 4 bases for V and 2 bases for J; bases not matched to a gene: 2. Looked up from germline, CDR1 is SGHTS and CDR2 is YDEGEE. The CDR3 nucleotides are TGTGCCAGCAGCCGGACAGGGCCCTACGAGCAGTACTTC. Protein sequence: CASSRTGPYEQYF.

This chain connects TRBV19 to TRBJ1-5; TRBD1 is a possible D gene (6 bases). V gave up 3 bases and J gave up 6 bases, with 15 bases separating them. The CDR3 consists of 15 residues. Per the germline V gene, CDR1 is LNHDA and CDR2 is SQIVND (reference sequence). CDR3 loop: CASSMLQGIGQPQHF. DNA of the CDR3: TGTGCCAGTAGTATGTTACAGGGAATAGGTCAGCCCCAGCATTTT.

The chain combines TRBV7-2 with TRBJ2-7; 9 bases align to TRBD1. This CDR3 has 16 residues. Germline CDR1 SGHTA, CDR2 FQGNSA. Unmatched junction bases numbered 6, after V lost 1 base and J lost 2 bases. CDR3 coding DNA: TGTGCCAGCAGCTTAGGTGGGACAGGGAAGGCCTACGAGCAGTACTTC. Its protein product is CASSLGGTGKAYEQYF. The whole variable domain, filled in from reference TRBV7-2 and TRBJ2-7, reads GAGVSQSPSNKVTEKGKDVELRCDPISGHTALYWYRQSLGQGLEFLIYFQGNSAPDKSGLPSDRFSAERTGGSVSTLTIQRTQQEDSAVYLCASSLGGTGKAYEQYFGPGTRLTVT.